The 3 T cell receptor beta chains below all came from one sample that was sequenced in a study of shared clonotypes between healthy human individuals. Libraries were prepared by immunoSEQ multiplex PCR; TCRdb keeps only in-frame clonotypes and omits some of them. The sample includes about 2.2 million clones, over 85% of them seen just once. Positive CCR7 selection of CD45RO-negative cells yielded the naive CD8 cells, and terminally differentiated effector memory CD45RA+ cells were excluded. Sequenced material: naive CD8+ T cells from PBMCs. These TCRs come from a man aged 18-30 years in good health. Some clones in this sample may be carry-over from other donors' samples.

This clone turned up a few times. CDR3: CASSKDRSHGYTF. In DNA, the CDR3 is TGTGCCAGCAGTAAGGACAGGAGCCATGGCTACACCTTC. This chain uses TRBV5-4 with TRBJ1-2; 7 bases fit TRBD1. The CDR3 extends over 13 amino acids. The germline gives CDR1 SGHNT, CDR2 YYREEE (reference sequence). Trimming cost V 5 bases and J 6 bases; bases outside gene matches: 7.

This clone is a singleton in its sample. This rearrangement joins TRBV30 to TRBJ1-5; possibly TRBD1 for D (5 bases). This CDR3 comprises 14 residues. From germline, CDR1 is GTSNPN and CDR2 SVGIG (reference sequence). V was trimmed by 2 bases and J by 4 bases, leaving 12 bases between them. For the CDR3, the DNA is TGTGCCTGGAGTTTGCGACAGCCTAATCAGCCCCAGCATTTT. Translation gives CAWSLRQPNQPQHF.

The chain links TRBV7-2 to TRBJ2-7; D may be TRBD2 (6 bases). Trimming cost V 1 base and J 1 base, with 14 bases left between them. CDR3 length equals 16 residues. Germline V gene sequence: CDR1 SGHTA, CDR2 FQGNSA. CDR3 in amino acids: CASSLGPAGPSYEQYF. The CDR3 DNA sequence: TGTGCCAGCAGCTTAGGCCCAGCGGGTCCATCCTACGAGCAGTACTTC.